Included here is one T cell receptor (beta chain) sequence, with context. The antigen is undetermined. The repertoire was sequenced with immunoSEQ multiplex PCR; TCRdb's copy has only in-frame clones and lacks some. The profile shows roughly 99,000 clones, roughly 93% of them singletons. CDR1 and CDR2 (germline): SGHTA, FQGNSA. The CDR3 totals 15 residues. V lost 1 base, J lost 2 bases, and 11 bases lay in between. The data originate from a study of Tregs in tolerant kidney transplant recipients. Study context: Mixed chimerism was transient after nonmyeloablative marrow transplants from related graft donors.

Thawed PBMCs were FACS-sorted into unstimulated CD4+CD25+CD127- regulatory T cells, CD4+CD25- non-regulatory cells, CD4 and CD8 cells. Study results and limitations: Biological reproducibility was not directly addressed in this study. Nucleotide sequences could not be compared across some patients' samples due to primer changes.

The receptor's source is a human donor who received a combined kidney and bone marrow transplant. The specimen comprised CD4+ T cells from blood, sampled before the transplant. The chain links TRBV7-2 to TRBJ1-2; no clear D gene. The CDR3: CASSLDPGINYGYTF. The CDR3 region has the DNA TGTGCCAGCAGCTTAGATCCGGGTATCAACTATGGCTACACCTTC.